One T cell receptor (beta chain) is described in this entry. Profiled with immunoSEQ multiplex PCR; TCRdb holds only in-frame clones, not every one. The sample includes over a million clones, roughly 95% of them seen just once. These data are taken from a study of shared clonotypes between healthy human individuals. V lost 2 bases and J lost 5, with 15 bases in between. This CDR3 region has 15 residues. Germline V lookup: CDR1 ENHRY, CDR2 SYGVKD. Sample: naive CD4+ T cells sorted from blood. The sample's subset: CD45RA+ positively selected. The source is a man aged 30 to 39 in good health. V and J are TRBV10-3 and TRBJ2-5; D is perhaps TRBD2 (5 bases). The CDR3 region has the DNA TGTGCCATCAGTGAGACTAGGTCGCTCGGGGAGACCCAGTACTTC. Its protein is CAISETRSLGETQYF.